The rows below give T cell receptor beta chains drawn from one sample of a study of blood T cell repertoires in COVID-19. Produced via immunoSEQ multiplex PCR; TCRdb's table is partial and in-frame only. The sample holds around 150,000 clones, 80% to 90% seen once. The sample was peripheral blood. These receptor sequences come from a woman aged 55-75 years who had recovered from COVID-19. The CDR3 runs from the conserved cysteine through the conserved F or W. A D gene is named only where the DNA matches it firmly. For some rows the clone size is stated as once, few or many, or as a class when expanded; others skip it.

j_gene	len	v_gene	abundance	d_gene	CDR3nt	CDR3aa
TRBJ2-2	15	TRBV5-5	.	.	TGTGCCAGCAGCTTGAGCCAGGTCTCCTCCGGGGAGCTGTTTTTT	CASSLSQVSSGELFF
TRBJ2-7	13	TRBV5-1	.	.	TGCGCCAGCAACCACGGGTCTTCCTACGAGCAGTACTTC	CASNHGSSYEQYF
TRBJ2-2	13	TRBV27	.	TRBD2	TGTGCCAGCGTTCCACGGGGGGGCGGGGAGCTGTTTTTT	CASVPRGGGELFF
TRBJ2-5	13	TRBV11-2	.	TRBD2	TGTGCCAGCAGCCCGACTAGCGGGGAGACCCAGTACTTC	CASSPTSGETQYF
TRBJ2-7	15	TRBV7-2	.	.	TGTGCCAGCAGCTACGAGCGGGGACATTCCTACGAGCAGTACTTC	CASSYERGHSYEQYF
TRBJ1-1	15	TRBV6-6	.	TRBD1	TGTGCCAGCAGTTATACCGGACAGGCGAACACTGAAGCTTTCTTT	CASSYTGQANTEAFF
TRBJ2-5	15	TRBV28	.	TRBD1	TGTGCCAGCAGTCCAGGGACAGTGGGGTTTGAGACCCAGTACTTC	CASSPGTVGFETQYF
TRBJ2-5	15	TRBV5-1	once	TRBD2	TGCGCCAGCAGCTTGGAAGGTAGCGGGTCAGAGACCCAGTACTTC	CASSLEGSGSETQYF
TRBJ2-5	15	TRBV21-1	.	.	TGTGCCAGCAGCAAATGCACAGGGGTGCAGGAGACCCAGTACTTC	CASSKCTGVQETQYF
TRBJ1-1	14	TRBV18	.	.	TGTGCCAGCTCACCACGTACAGGCCTTACTGAAGCTTTCTTT	CASSPRTGLTEAFF
TRBJ1-1	14	TRBV2	many	.	TGTGCCAGCAGCGGGAGGACTTCTAACACTGAAGCTTTCTTT	CASSGRTSNTEAFF
TRBJ2-5	16	TRBV9	.	TRBD2	TGTGCCAGCAGCGTTAGTGGGGCGGGGGGTCAAGAGACCCAGTACTTC	CASSVSGAGGQETQYF
TRBJ2-2	16	TRBV18	.	TRBD1	TGTGCCAGCTCACTACGGCAGGGACAGGGAGCCGGGGAGCTGTTTTTT	CASSLRQGQGAGELFF
TRBJ1-2	16	TRBV28	.	TRBD1	TGTGCCAGCAGTTCAGACAGGGATCCTGACCCTAGGGGCTACACCTTC	CASSSDRDPDPRGYTF
TRBJ2-7	14	TRBV19	.	.	TGTGCCAGTAAACCCCAGGGCAATTCCTACGAGCAGTACTTC	CASKPQGNSYEQYF
TRBJ2-3	17	TRBV3-1/TRBV3-2	.	TRBD2	TGTGCCAGCAGCCCCACATTAGCGGGGGCCCCAACAGATACGCAGTATTTT	CASSPTLAGAPTDTQYF
TRBJ1-1	13	TRBV29-1	.	.	TGCAGCGTCGCGACAGGCTTGGCCACTGAAGCTTTCTTT	CSVATGLATEAFF
TRBJ2-7	16	TRBV4-2	.	.	TGTGCCAGCAGCCAAGATCGGCAGGGGCCTCTCCACGAGCAGTACTTC	CASSQDRQGPLHEQYF
TRBJ2-5	15	TRBV18	.	TRBD2	TGTGCCAGCGCAGGACTAGCGGGGGCCCAAGAGACCCAGTACTTC	CASAGLAGAQETQYF
TRBJ2-7	13	TRBV2	.	.	TGTGCCAGCAGCCGGCGGCTCTCCTACGAGCAGTACTTC	CASSRRLSYEQYF
TRBJ1-2	13	TRBV19	.	TRBD1	TGTGCCAGTAGTATGGGGACAGCCTATGGCTACACCTTC	CASSMGTAYGYTF
TRBJ2-5	15	TRBV5-4	.	TRBD1	TGTGCCAGCAGCTTCGACAGGGGAACTGCGGAGACCCAGTACTTC	CASSFDRGTAETQYF
TRBJ2-7	15	TRBV11-3	.	TRBD1	TGTGCCAGCAGCCAAGGACAGGGTGGACCCTACGAGCAGTACTTC	CASSQGQGGPYEQYF
TRBJ2-7	18	TRBV19	.	TRBD1	TGTGCCAGTAGTCCCGTCTCTCCAGGGGGCGCAACGAGGTCCGAGCAGTACTTC	CASSPVSPGGATRSEQYF
TRBJ2-6	14	TRBV29-1	.	.	TGCAGCGTTGAAGGAGGATGGGGGGCCAACGTCCTGACTTTC	CSVEGGWGANVLTF
TRBJ1-1	15	TRBV27	many	TRBD1	TGTGCCAGCAGTTTATCGACGACAGGGTCCACTGAAGCTTTCTTT	CASSLSTTGSTEAFF
TRBJ1-1	13	TRBV5-5	.	.	TGTGCCAGCAGCTTGACAGGGAACACTGAAGCTTTCTTT	CASSLTGNTEAFF
TRBJ2-5	15	TRBV19	.	TRBD2	TGTGCCAGTAGTATAGATTGGACTAGCCAAGAGACCCAGTACTTC	CASSIDWTSQETQYF
TRBJ1-3	17	TRBV18	.	TRBD1	TGTGCCAGCTCACCCGGACCGGGACAGGTCGATGGAAACACCATATATTTT	CASSPGPGQVDGNTIYF
TRBJ1-1	17	TRBV5-1	.	TRBD1	TGCGCCAGCAGCTTGGCCGGGACAGGGCTGGGGACGACTGAAGCTTTCTTT	CASSLAGTGLGTTEAFF
TRBJ1-5	17	TRBV28	.	TRBD1	TGTGCCAGCAGTTTATGGGATAGGGGGCTTAGCAATCAGCCCCAGCATTTT	CASSLWDRGLSNQPQHF